The 27 T cell receptor beta chains below were found in one sample sequenced in a study of T cells in localized non-small cell lung cancer. Clones were sequenced by immunoSEQ multiplex PCR, and TCRdb holds only the in-frame ones, with some missing. The sample contains about 46,000 clones, 81% of which appear only once. The material sequenced was peripheral blood mononuclear cells, taken before any cancer treatment. The source is a man between 40 and 70 years old with stage III lung adenocarcinoma.

This clone has only a few counts. This chain connects TRBV29-1 to TRBJ2-5, with a weak D call TRBD1 (6 bases). Looked up from germline, CDR1 is SQVTM and CDR2 is ANQGSEA. Deletions cut 2 bases from V and 7 bases from J, with 14 bases between. The CDR3 has 13 amino acids. The CDR3 nucleotides read TGCAGCGTTGAAAAGCAGGGGCGAGGGACCCAGTACTTC. Protein: CSVEKQGRGTQYF.

The chain has TRBV7-6 and TRBJ2-2; D remains unclear. Germline V gene data show CDR1 as SGHVS and CDR2 as FNYEAQ. Trimming cost V 1 base and J 3 bases, with 15 bases left between them. The CDR3 totals 17 residues. The CDR3, as DNA: TGTGCCAGCAGCTTAGGTCGAACCAGATCGGACACCGGGGAGCTGTTTTTT. Its translation is CASSLGRTRSDTGELFF.

The chain combines TRBV5-5 with TRBJ2-5, with D possibly matching TRBD1 (5 bases). CDR1 is SGHKS and CDR2 is YYEKEE in the germline V gene (reference sequence). The germline V and J ends were trimmed by 0 bases and 2 bases, with 8 bases remaining between them. The CDR3 has 14 amino acids. The CDR3 protein is CASSLDRLQETQYF. In DNA, the CDR3 is TGTGCCAGCAGCTTGGACAGGTTACAAGAGACCCAGTACTTC.

The V call is TRBV11-2, the J call TRBJ2-7, with 12 bases that match TRBD2. The V and J ends lost 4 bases and 2 bases, in that order; junction bases with no gene match: 3. CDR1 and CDR2 from the germline V gene are SGHAT and FQNNGV. CDR3 length equals 15 residues. CDR3 sequence: CASSSSSGGAYEQYF. The CDR3 DNA follows: TGTGCCAGCAGCTCTTCTAGCGGGGGGGCCTACGAGCAGTACTTC.

This rearrangement joins TRBV5-1 to TRBJ2-7; TRBD1 matches 9 bases. The germline V gene encodes CDR1 SGHRS and CDR2 YFSETQ. This CDR3 has 14 amino acids. V lost 3 bases and J lost 5; bases outside the gene matches: 6. This CDR3 is CASSSRGTGNEQYF. The CDR3 nucleotides are TGCGCCAGCAGCTCCCGCGGGACAGGGAACGAGCAGTACTTC.

The chain has TRBV15 and TRBJ1-5; perhaps TRBD1 as D (6 bases). Trimming cost V 8 bases and J 1 base, with 24 bases left between them. There are 18 residues in the CDR3. Germline V CDR1 and CDR2: LNHNV, YYDKDF (reference sequence). The CDR3 coding sequence is TGTGCCACCCGTAAGCGGGGGGGGCTCCCTCCAAGCAATCAGCCCCAGCATTTT. This gives the protein CATRKRGGLPPSNQPQHF. Looking up the rest from reference TRBV15 and TRBJ1-5 gives the full variable domain: DAMVIQNPRYQVTQFGKPVTLSCSQTLNHNVMYWYQQKSSQAPKLLFHYYDKDFNNEADTPDNFQSRRPNTSFCFLDIRSPGLGDTAMYLCATRKRGGLPPSNQPQHFGDGTRLSIL.

V and J are TRBV19 and TRBJ2-3; 7 nucleotides agree with TRBD2. This CDR3 comprises 17 residues. Germline trimming cut 4 bases from V and 6 bases from J; bases unmatched to any gene: 16. Looked up from germline, CDR1 is LNHDA and CDR2 is SQIVND (reference sequence). The CDR3 here is CASSTLVGRGTTDTQYF. The CDR3 DNA is TGTGCCAGTAGTACCCTAGTCGGGCGGGGGACCACCGATACGCAGTATTTT.

By sample fraction, this clone is medium-sized. V usage is TRBV6-4 and J usage is TRBJ2-1, with 11 bases lining up with TRBD2. The V segment lost 5 bases and the J segment 8 bases; nucleotides outside the gene matches: 5. The CDR3 has 14 amino acids. Germline lookup yields CDR1 MRHNA and CDR2 SNTAGT. The CDR3 nucleotides are TGTGCCAGCAGTCTTAGCGGGGGGGCGGATGAGCAGTTCTTC. Translation: CASSLSGGADEQFF.

The chain has TRBV2 and TRBJ2-5; perhaps TRBD1 as D (5 bases). The germline gives CDR1 SNHLY, CDR2 FYNNEI. Trimming removed 2 bases from V and 1 base from J, with 8 bases in between. This CDR3 comprises 14 residues. CDR3 residues: CASSESRVQETQYF. In nucleotides, the CDR3 is TGTGCCAGCAGTGAAAGCAGGGTCCAAGAGACCCAGTACTTC.

This clone appeared a few times. This chain links TRBV21-1 with TRBJ1-1. TRBV21-1 is recorded as a pseudogene. CDR3 length: 10 amino acids. The CDR3 sequence: CASSKGEAFF. In DNA, the CDR3 is TGTGCCAGCAGCAAGGGGGAAGCTTTCTTT.

The rearrangement links TRBV2 to TRBJ2-2; D not resolved. The CDR3 totals 11 residues. The V gene lost 11 bases and the J gene lost 6 bases, with 10 bases spanning the gap. Germline-derived CDR1 and CDR2 are SNHLY and FYNNEI. The CDR3 bases are TGTGCCTCCGGCCTATCCGGGGAGCTGTTTTTT. As protein: CASGLSGELFF.

V usage is TRBV25-1 and J usage is TRBJ2-3, with unresolved D. The CDR3 totals 15 residues. V dropped 1 base and J dropped 3 bases, with 11 bases sitting between them. Looked up from germline, CDR1 is MGHDK and CDR2 is SYGVNS. The CDR3 DNA sequence: TGTGCCAGCAGTGAATCGAACAGATTAACAGATACGCAGTATTTT. Its translation: CASSESNRLTDTQYF.

The genes are TRBV5-8 and TRBJ2-1; 9 positions match TRBD2. Germline V lookup: CDR1 SGHTS, CDR2 YDEGEE. The CDR3 is 17 amino acids. Trimming took 0 bases from V and 0 from J; bases not matched to a gene: 4. CDR3 region: CASSLVGGGASYNEQFF. Here the CDR3 DNA reads TGTGCCAGCAGCTTGGTCGGCGGGGGGGCCTCCTACAATGAGCAGTTCTTC. Looking up the rest from reference TRBV5-8 and TRBJ2-1 gives the full variable domain: EAGVTQSPTHLIKTRGQQATLRCSPISGHTSVYWYQQALGLGLQFLLWYDEGEERNRGNFPPRFSGRQFPNYSSELNVNALELEDSALYLCASSLVGGGASYNEQFFGPGTRLTVL.

CDR3 sequence (DNA): TGTGCCAGCTCCGGGCAGGACTACAATGAGCAGTTCTTC. It codes for CASSGQDYNEQFF. The rearrangement links TRBV6-1 to TRBJ2-1; D uncertain. Between the trimmed V and J ends, which lost 8 bases and 3 bases, there was a span of 11 bases. In germline, CDR1 is MNHNS, CDR2 SASEGT. The CDR3 is 13 residues long.

The chain recombines TRBV4-1 with TRBJ2-3; no definite D call. Germline V gene sequence: CDR1 MGHRA, CDR2 YSYEKL. V lost 6 bases and J 2 bases, leaving 12 bases between the germline ends. The CDR3 sequence is 14 residues long. CDR3 region: CASSDLAHTDTQYF. The DNA for the CDR3 is TGCGCCAGCAGTGACTTGGCCCACACAGATACGCAGTATTTT.

The chain combines TRBV5-1 with TRBJ1-2; possibly TRBD1 for D (5 bases). V lost 2 bases to trimming and J lost 7 bases, with 9 bases between them. The CDR3 totals 12 residues. Per germline, CDR1 SGHRS and CDR2 YFSETQ. The CDR3 sequence is CASSFTGGGYTF. CDR3 DNA: TGCGCCAGCAGCTTTACAGGAGGTGGCTACACCTTC.

The rearrangement links TRBV9 to TRBJ1-1; D is uncertain. V was cut by 0 bases and J by 2 bases, with 14 bases left in between. Germline assignment: CDR1 SGDLS and CDR2 YYNGEE. This CDR3 is 16 amino acids long. CDR3 amino acids: CASSVAYYGSNTEAFF. The CDR3, as DNA: TGTGCCAGCAGCGTAGCTTATTACGGATCTAACACTGAAGCTTTCTTT. Variable domain in full (rest from reference TRBV9 and TRBJ1-1): DSGVTQTPKHLITATGQRVTLRCSPRSGDLSVYWYQQSLDQGLQFLIQYYNGEERAKGNILERFSAQQFPDLHSELNLSSLELGDSALYFCASSVAYYGSNTEAFFGQGTRLTVV.

The chain uses TRBV27 and TRBJ1-2; 9 nucleotides line up with TRBD1. J was trimmed by 7 bases and V by 5 bases; bases with no gene match: 11. This CDR3 spans 15 amino acids. Germline assignment: CDR1 MNHEY and CDR2 SMNVEV (reference sequence). DNA of the CDR3: TGTGCCAGCAGTCCCCGGACAGGGGCGGTTGGTGGCTACACCTTC. Translated, it gives CASSPRTGAVGGYTF.

The chain joins TRBV6-4 to TRBJ2-2, with 9 bases lining up with TRBD1. CDR1 and CDR2 (germline): MRHNA, SNTAGT. The V segment lost 6 bases and the J segment 4 bases; nucleotides outside the gene matches: 3. This CDR3 has 14 residues. CDR3 protein: CASRVTGGTGELFF. The CDR3 DNA is TGTGCCAGCAGAGTGACAGGGGGCACCGGGGAGCTGTTTTTT.

The count of this clone is one. The chain couples TRBV13 to TRBJ1-1; the D is unclear. Between the trimmed V and J ends, which lost 0 bases and 1 base, there was a span of 6 bases. The V gene's germline CDR1 is PRHDT and CDR2 FYEKMQ (reference sequence). This CDR3 is 14 amino acids long. The CDR3 reads CASSLGVSNTEAFF. CDR3 DNA sequence: TGTGCCAGCAGCTTAGGCGTCTCGAACACTGAAGCTTTCTTT.

A few counts support this clone. The chain combines TRBV18 with TRBJ1-3; D gene unclear. Germline CDR1 KGHSH, CDR2 LQKENI. The CDR3 has 13 amino acids. V lost 9 bases and J lost 4, with 13 bases in between. The CDR3 region is CASFDAIGNTIYF. Here the CDR3 DNA reads TGTGCCAGTTTTGACGCGATCGGAAACACCATATATTTT.

The rearrangement joins TRBV29-1 to TRBJ1-2; no definite D call. CDR3 length: 15 residues. Trimming left V 5 bases short and J 1 base short, with 17 bases between. Germline V CDR1 and CDR2: SQVTM, ANQGSEA. The CDR3 DNA is TGCAGCGTTTCATCTAAACGCGGGCGTAACTATGGCTACACCTTC. Amino acids: CSVSSKRGRNYGYTF. The variable domain in full, completed from reference TRBV29-1 and TRBJ1-2, reads SAVISQKPSRDICQRGTSLTIQCQVDSQVTMMFWYRQQPGQSLTLIATANQGSEATYESGFVIDKFPISRPNLTFSTLTVSNMSPEDSSIYLCSVSSKRGRNYGYTFGSGTRLTVV.

The gene calls are TRBV11-2 and TRBJ2-7; D uncertain. CDR1 and CDR2 from the germline V gene are SGHAT and FQNNGV. The CDR3 runs to 13 residues. The V end was cut by 3 bases, the J end by 6 bases, with 12 bases between. As DNA, the CDR3 is TGTGCCAGCAGCTTGACACGTCTTGGCGAGCAGTACTTC. Its translation: CASSLTRLGEQYF.

The V call is TRBV7-2, the J call TRBJ2-5, with 9 bases fitting TRBD1. CDR3 length: 15 amino acids. Germline V gives CDR1 SGHTA, CDR2 FQGNSA. V shed 5 bases and J 6 bases; nucleotides not matched to a gene: 10. CDR3 region: CASSDGGTGKQTQYF. CDR3 DNA: TGTGCCAGCAGCGATGGCGGGACAGGGAAACAGACCCAGTACTTC.

The sample holds a few counts of this clone. The J gene is TRBJ2-7, the V gene TRBV5-6; 10 bases map to TRBD1. The CDR3 consists of 15 residues. V was clipped by 4 bases and J by 3 bases; unmatched bases: 7. Germline V gene data show CDR1 as SGHDT and CDR2 as YYEEEE. Here the CDR3 reads CASSRGQGLGYEQYF. The CDR3 nucleotides are TGTGCCAGCAGCCGGGGACAGGGGCTTGGCTACGAGCAGTACTTC. Complete variable domain (other parts from reference TRBV5-6 and TRBJ2-7): DAGVTQSPTHLIKTRGQQVTLRCSPKSGHDTVSWYQQALGQGPQFIFQYYEEEERQRGNFPDRFSGHQFPNYSSELNVNALLLGDSALYLCASSRGQGLGYEQYFGPGTRLTVT.

The rearrangement joins TRBV30 to TRBJ2-3; 7 bases line up with TRBD1. Germline loops: CDR1 GTSNPN, CDR2 SVGIG (reference sequence). CDR3 size: 14 residues. V was clipped by 3 bases and J by 2 bases; unmatched bases: 5. The DNA of the CDR3 is TGTGCCTGGAGCCGGGACAGCAACACAGATACGCAGTATTTT. Protein sequence: CAWSRDSNTDTQYF.

The chain couples TRBV30 to TRBJ1-1, with D possibly being TRBD1 (5 bases). This CDR3 is 13 amino acids long. The germline CDR1 and CDR2 sequences are GTSNPN and SVGIG (reference sequence). V lost 0 bases and J 4 bases, leaving 9 bases between the germline ends. The CDR3 nucleotides read TGTGCCTGGAGTGTCTGGGGGGGCACTGAAGCTTTCTTT. Its protein is CAWSVWGGTEAFF.